This TCR beta chain originates from a study of circulating and synovial CD4+ cells in juvenile arthritis. Germline assignment: CDR1 SGHKS and CDR2 YYEKEE (reference sequence). The V and J ends lost 6 bases and 1 base respectively, with 13 bases between them. CDR3 length: 14 residues. This table comes from immunoSEQ multiplex PCR, and its TCRdb copy is limited to in-frame clones, with some not included. This sample yields about 32,000 clones, of which about 95% are seen a single time; about 0.61% belongs to the top ten. For this clone: The antigen is unknown.

Study results and caveats: Some such blood samples were as oligoclonal as synovium. Compared with bulk blood, circulating pathogenic-like lymphocytes shared substantially more CDR3 sequences with synovial T cells. Traditional Vbeta family usage analysis missed the pathogenic-like versus bulk difference. CPL versus bulk CD4 samples: T cell genome counts differed by at least an order of magnitude.

The chain has TRBV5-5 and TRBJ2-5, with D unresolved. The sample consisted of CD4+ T cells from blood. The clonotype was recovered from a human donor with juvenile idiopathic arthritis. This CDR3 reads CASNLEPPQETQYF. The CDR3 DNA reads as TGTGCCAGCAACCTAGAACCCCCCCAAGAGACCCAGTACTTC.